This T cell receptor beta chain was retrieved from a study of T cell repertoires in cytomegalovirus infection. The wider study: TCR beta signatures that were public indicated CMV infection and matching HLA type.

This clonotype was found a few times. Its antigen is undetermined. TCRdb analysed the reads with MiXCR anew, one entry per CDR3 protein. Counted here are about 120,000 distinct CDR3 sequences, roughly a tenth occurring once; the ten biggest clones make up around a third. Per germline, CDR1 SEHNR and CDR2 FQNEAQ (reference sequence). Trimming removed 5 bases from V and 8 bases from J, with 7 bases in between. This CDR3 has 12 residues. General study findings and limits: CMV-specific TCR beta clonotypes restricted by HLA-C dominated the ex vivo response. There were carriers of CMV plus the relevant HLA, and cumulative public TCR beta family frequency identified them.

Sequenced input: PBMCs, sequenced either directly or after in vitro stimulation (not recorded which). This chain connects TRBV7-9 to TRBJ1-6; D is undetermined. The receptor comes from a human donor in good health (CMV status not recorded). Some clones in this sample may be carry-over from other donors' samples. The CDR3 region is CASSPSDSPLHF. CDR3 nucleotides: TGTGCCAGCAGCCCCTCGGATTCACCCCTCCACTTT.